This T cell receptor (beta chain) comes out of a study of blood T cell repertoires in COVID-19. Background on the study: Collection of acute and convalescent COVID-19 samples took place in the United States, Italy and Spain. The cDNA or gDNA used as material had been derived from T cells, B-cell-depleted T cells, or PBMCs.

The junction had 10 bases not matched to a gene; V was cut back by 7 bases and J by 4 bases. Germline V gene data show CDR1 as MNHNY and CDR2 as SVGAGI (reference sequence). The CDR3 covers 15 residues. Under the authors' procedure: Counts of nucleated cells, estimated from reference gene primer amplification, were obtained. This table comes from immunoSEQ multiplex PCR, and its TCRdb copy is limited to in-frame clones, with some not included. The DNA was the basis for D and trimming; V, J and clone size are from that table. The sample holds 50,000 to 75,000 clones, 80% to 90% seen once. Sequenced: peripheral blood. This sequence joins TRBV6-6 and TRBJ1-2; 9 bases map to TRBD1. The source is a man between 60 and 70 years old with acute or convalescent COVID-19. CDR3 sequence (DNA): TGTGCCAGCACTCAAATCCGGGACAGGGTCTATGGCTACACCTTC. It codes for CASTQIRDRVYGYTF.